The TCR beta chain under discussion was sequenced for a study of blood T cell repertoires in COVID-19. Original processing methods: The assay estimated nucleated cells by amplifying reference gene primers. Sequencing used immunoSEQ multiplex PCR; TCRdb keeps in-frame clones, though not all of them. The DNA gave D and trimming, while V, J and clone size come from that table. The repertoire holds some 100,000 clones, approximately 91% seen once, with around 16% in the top ten. Per germline, CDR1 MNHEY and CDR2 SVGEGT. J gave up 4 bases and V 6 bases, and 18 bases lay outside the gene matches. CDR3 size: 19 residues.

The V gene is TRBV6-2 or TRBV6-3, the J gene TRBJ1-2, with 12 bases lining up with TRBD1. Sequencing was performed on peripheral blood. This receptor was obtained from a man aged 45-65 years with acute or convalescent COVID-19. This chain's CDR3 is CASSLTEFSGTGGIYGYTF. The CDR3 nucleotides read TGTGCCAGCAGCCTAACCGAATTCTCCGGGACAGGGGGCATCTATGGCTACACCTTC.